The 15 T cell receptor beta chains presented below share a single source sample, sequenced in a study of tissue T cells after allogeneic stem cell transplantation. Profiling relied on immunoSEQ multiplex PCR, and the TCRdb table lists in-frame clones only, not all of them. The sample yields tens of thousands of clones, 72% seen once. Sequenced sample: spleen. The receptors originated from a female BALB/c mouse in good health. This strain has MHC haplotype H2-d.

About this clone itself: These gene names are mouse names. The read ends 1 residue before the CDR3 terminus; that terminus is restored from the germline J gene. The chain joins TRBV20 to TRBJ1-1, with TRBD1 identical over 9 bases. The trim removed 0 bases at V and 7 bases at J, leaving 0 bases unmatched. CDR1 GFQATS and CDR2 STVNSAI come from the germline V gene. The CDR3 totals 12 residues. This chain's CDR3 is CGARETGGEVFF. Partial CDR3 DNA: TGTGGTGCTAGGGAGACAGGGGGAGAAGTCTTC.

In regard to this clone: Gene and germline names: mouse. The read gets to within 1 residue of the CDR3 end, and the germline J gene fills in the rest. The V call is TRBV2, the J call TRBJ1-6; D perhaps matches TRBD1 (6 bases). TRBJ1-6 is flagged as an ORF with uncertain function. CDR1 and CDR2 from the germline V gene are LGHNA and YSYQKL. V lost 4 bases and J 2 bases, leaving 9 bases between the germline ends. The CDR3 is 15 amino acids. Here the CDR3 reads CASSRGRAYNSPLYF. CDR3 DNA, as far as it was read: TGTGCCAGCAGCCGGGGGCGCGCCTATAATTCGCCCCTCTAC.

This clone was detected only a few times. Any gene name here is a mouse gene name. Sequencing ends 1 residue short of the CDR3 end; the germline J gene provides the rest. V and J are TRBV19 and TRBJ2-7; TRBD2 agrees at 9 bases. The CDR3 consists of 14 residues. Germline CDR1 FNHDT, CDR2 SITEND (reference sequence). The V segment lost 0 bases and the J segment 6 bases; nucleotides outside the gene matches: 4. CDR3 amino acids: CASSIEVGGLEQYF. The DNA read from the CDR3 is TGTGCCAGCAGTATAGAGGTGGGGGGGCTTGAACAGTAC.

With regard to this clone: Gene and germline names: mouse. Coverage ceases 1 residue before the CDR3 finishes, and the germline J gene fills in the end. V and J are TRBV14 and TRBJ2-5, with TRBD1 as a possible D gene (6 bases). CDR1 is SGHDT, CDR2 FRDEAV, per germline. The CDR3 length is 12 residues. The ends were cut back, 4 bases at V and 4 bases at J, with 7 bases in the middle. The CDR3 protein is CASSTGKDTQYF. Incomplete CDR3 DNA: TGTGCCAGCAGTACAGGGAAAGACACCCAGTAC.

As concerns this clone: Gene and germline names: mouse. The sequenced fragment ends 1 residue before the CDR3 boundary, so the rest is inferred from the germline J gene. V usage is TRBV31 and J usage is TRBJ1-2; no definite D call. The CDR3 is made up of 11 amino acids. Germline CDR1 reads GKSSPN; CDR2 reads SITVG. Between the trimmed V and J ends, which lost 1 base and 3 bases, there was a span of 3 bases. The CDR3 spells CAWSRDSDYTF. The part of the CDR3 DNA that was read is TGTGCCTGGAGTCGGGACTCCGACTACACC. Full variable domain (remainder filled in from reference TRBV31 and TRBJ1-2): AQTIHQWPVAEIKAVGSPLSLGCTIKGKSSPNLYWYWQATGGTLQQLFYSITVGQVESVVQLNLSASRPKDDQFILSTEKLLLSHSGFYLCAWSRDSDYTFGSGTRLLVI.

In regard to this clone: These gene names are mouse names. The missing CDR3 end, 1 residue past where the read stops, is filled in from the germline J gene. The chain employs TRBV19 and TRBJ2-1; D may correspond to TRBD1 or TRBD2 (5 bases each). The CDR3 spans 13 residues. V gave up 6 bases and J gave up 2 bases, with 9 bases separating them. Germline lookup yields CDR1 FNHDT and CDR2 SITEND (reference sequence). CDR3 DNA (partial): TGTGCCAGCACCCCGGGACACTATGCTGAGCAGTTC. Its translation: CASTPGHYAEQF. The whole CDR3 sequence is CASTPGHYAEQFF.

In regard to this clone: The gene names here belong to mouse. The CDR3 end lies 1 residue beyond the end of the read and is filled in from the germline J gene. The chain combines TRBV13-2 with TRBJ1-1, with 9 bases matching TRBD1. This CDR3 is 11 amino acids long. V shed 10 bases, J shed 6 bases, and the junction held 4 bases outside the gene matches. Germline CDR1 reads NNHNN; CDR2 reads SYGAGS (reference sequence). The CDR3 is CAVRDRAEVFF. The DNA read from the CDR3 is TGTGCCGTCCGGGACAGGGCAGAAGTCTTC.

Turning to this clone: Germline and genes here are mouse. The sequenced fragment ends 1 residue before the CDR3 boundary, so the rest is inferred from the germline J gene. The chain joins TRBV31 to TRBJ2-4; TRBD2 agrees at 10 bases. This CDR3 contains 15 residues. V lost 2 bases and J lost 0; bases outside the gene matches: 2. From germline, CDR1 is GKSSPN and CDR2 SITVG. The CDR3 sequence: CAWSVGLGSQNTLYF. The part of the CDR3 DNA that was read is TGTGCCTGGAGTGTGGGACTGGGGAGTCAAAACACCTTGTAC.

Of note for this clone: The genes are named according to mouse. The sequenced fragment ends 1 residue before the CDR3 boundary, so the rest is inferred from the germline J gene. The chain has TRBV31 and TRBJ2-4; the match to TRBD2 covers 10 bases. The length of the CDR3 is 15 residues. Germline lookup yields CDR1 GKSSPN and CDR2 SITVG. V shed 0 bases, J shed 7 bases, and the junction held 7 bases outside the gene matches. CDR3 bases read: TGTGCCTGGAGTCTAGCCTGGGGGGGCGAGGACACCTTGTAC. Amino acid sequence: CAWSLAWGGEDTLY. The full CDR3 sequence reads CAWSLAWGGEDTLYF.

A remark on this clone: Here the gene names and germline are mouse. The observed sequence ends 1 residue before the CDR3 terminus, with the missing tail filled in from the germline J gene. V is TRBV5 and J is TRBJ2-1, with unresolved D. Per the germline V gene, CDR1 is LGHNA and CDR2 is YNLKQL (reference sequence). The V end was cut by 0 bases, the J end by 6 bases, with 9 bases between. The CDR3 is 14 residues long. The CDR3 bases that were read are TGTGCCAGCAGCCAAGAAGGGATGGGTGCTGAGCAGTTC. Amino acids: CASSQEGMGAEQF. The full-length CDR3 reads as CASSQEGMGAEQFF.

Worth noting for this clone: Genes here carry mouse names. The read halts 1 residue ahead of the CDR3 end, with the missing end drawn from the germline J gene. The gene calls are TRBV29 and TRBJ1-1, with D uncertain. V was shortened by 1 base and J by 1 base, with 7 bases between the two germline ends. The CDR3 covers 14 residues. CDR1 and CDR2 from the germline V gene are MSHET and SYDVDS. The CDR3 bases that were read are TGTGCTAGCAGTTTATTCCGGGAAAACACAGAAGTCTTC. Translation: CASSLFRENTEVF. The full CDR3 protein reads CASSLFRENTEVFF.

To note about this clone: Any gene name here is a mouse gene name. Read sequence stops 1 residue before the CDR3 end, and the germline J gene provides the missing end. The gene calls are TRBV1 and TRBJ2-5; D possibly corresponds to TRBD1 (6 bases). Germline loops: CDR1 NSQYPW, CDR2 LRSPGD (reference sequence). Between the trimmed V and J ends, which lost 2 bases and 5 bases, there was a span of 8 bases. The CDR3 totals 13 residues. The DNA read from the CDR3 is TGCACCTGCAGTGCACTCAGGGGAGACACCCAGTAC. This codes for CTCSALRGDTQY. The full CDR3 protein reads CTCSALRGDTQYF. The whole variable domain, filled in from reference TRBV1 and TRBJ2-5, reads VTLLEQNPRWRLVPRGQAVNLRCILKNSQYPWMSWYQQDLQKQLQWLFTLRSPGDKEVKSLPGADYLATRVTDTELRLQVANMSQGRTLYCTCSALRGDTQYFGPGTRLLVL.

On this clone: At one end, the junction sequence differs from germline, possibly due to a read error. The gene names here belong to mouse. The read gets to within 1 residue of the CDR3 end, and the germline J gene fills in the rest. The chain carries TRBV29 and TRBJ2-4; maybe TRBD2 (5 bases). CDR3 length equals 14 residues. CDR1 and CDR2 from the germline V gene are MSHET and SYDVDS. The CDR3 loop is CASGFLGSQNTLYF. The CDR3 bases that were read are TGTGCTAGCGGTTTTCTGGGTAGTCAAAACACCTTGTAC.

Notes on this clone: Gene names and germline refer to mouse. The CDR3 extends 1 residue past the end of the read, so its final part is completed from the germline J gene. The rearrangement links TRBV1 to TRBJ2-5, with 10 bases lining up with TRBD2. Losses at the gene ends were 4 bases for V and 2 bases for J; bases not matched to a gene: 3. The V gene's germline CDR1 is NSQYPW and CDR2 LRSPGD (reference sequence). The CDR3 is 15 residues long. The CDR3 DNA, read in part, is TGCACCTGCAGTGAGACTGGGGGGCCCCAAGACACCCAGTAC. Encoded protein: CTCSETGGPQDTQY. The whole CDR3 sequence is CTCSETGGPQDTQYF.

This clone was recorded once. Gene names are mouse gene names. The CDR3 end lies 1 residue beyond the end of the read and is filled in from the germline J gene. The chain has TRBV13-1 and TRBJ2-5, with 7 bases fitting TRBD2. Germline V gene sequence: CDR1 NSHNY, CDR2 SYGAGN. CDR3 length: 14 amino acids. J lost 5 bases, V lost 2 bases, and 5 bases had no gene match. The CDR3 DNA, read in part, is TGTGCCAGCAGTGAAGTGGGACTGAGAGACACCCAGTAC. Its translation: CASSEVGLRDTQY. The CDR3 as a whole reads CASSEVGLRDTQYF.